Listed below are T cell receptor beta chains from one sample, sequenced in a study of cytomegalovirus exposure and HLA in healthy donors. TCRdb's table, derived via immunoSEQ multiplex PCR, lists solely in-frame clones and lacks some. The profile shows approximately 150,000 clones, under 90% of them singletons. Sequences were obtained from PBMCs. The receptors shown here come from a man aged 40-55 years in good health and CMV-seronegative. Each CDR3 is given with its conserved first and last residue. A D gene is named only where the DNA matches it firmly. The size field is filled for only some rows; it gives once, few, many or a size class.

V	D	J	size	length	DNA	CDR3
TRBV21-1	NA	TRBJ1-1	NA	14	TGTGCCAGCAGCAAAGCCGGGACAGACACTGAAGCTTTCTTT	CASSKAGTDTEAFF
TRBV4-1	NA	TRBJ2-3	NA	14	TGCGCCAGCAGCCAAAGTTACACCGATTATACGCAGTATTTT	CASSQSYTDYTQYF
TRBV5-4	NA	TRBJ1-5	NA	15	TGTGCCAGCAGCGCGGGGGGGAGGCGGGATCAGCCCCAGCATTTT	CASSAGGRRDQPQHF
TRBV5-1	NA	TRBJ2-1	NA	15	TGCGCCAGCAGCTTGGTGCCCACTAGCCTTGGAGAGCAGTTCTTC	CASSLVPTSLGEQFF
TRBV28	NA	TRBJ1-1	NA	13	TGTGCCAGCAGTTTATTGGCAGGCACTGAAGCTTTCTTT	CASSLLAGTEAFF
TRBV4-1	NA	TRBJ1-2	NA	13	TGCGCCAGCAGCCAAGTCCAGCTGGGCGGCTACACCTTC	CASSQVQLGGYTF
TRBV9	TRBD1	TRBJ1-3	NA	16	TGTGCCAGCAGCGTAGCTACGACAGGGTTAGGAAACACCATATATTTT	CASSVATTGLGNTIYF
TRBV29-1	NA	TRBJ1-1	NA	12	TGCAGCGTCGGACAGATGAACACTGAAGCTTTCTTT	CSVGQMNTEAFF
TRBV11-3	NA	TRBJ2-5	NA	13	TGTGCCAGCAGCTTTCGTAGGGGTGAGACCCAGTACTTC	CASSFRRGETQYF
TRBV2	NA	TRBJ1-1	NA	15	TGTGCCAGCGGGGATTTACAGGCCATGAACACTGAAGCTTTCTTT	CASGDLQAMNTEAFF
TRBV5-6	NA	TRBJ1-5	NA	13	TGTGCCAGCAGCCGCCAGGGTAGTCAGCCCCAGCATTTT	CASSRQGSQPQHF
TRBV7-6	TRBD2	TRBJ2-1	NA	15	TGTGCCAGCAGCTTATCTAGCGGGGCATACAATGAGCAGTTCTTC	CASSLSSGAYNEQFF
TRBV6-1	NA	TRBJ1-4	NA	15	TGTGCCAGCAGTGGATCGACCGGACTTAATGAAAAACTGTTTTTT	CASSGSTGLNEKLFF
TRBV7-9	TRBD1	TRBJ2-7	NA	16	TGTGCCAGCAGCTTAGAAGAAGGGACAGGGAGGCACGAGCAGTACTTC	CASSLEEGTGRHEQYF
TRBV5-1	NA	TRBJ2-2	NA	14	TGCGCCAGCAGCTGGGACTTGAACACCGGGGAGCTGTTTTTT	CASSWDLNTGELFF
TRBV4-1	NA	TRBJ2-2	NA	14	TGCGCCAGCAGCCAAGAGACAGTCCCCGGGGAGCTGTTTTTT	CASSQETVPGELFF
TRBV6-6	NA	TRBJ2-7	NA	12	TGTGCCAGCAGTTCAGGGCCCTACGAGCAGTACTTC	CASSSGPYEQYF
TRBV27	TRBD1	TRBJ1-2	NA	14	TGTGCCAGCAGTTTCTCGGGACAGCGGTATGGCTACACCTTC	CASSFSGQRYGYTF
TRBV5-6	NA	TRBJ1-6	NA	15	TGTGCCAGCAGCAGTGGAGGATGGGTGGATTCACCCCTCCACTTT	CASSSGGWVDSPLHF
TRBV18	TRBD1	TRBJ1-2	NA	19	TGTGCCAGCTCACCACAAAACGACCTACAGGGGGCAGCTAACTATGGCTACACCTTC	CASSPQNDLQGAANYGYTF
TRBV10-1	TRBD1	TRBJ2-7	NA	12	TGCGCCAGTGGACAGGGACCGGGCGAGCAGTACTTC	CASGQGPGEQYF
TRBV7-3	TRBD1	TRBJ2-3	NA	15	TGTGCCAGCAGCAAACAGGGGGCTCGGACAGATACGCAGTATTTT	CASSKQGARTDTQYF
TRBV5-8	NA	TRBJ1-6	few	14	TGTGCCAGCAGCATACCAGGGTTTAAATCACCCCTCCACTTT	CASSIPGFKSPLHF
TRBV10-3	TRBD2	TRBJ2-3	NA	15	TGTGCCAGTGGGACTAGCGGGGGAGGCCCAGATACGCAGTATTTT	CASGTSGGGPDTQYF
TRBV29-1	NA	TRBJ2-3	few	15	TGCAGCGTTGAAGTTCAACCGGGAAGCACAGATACGCAGTATTTT	CSVEVQPGSTDTQYF
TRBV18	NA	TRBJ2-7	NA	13	TGTGCCAGCTCACCTCGAAGGGGCTACGAGCAGTACTTC	CASSPRRGYEQYF
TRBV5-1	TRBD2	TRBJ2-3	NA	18	TGCGCCAGCAGCTTGGAGCCTAGCGGGGTCGGCGGGACAGATACGCAGTATTTT	CASSLEPSGVGGTDTQYF
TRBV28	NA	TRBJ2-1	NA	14	TGTGCCAGCAGCCCCCCAGGGTCCTACAATGAGCAGTTCTTC	CASSPPGSYNEQFF
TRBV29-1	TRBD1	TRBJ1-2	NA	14	TGCAGCGAACCACAGGGGGTAAGGACCTATGGCTACACCTTC	CSEPQGVRTYGYTF
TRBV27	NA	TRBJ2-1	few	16	TGTGCCAGCACTCACTGGGGGCAGTTTGCAAGCAATGAGCAGTTCTTC	CASTHWGQFASNEQFF
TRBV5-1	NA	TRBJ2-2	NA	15	TGCGCCAGCAGCTCTTCGACAGGGAACACCGGGGAGCTGTTTTTT	CASSSSTGNTGELFF
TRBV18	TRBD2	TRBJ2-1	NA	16	TGTGCCAGCTCACCACCGGCGGGGGGGCTCTACAATGAGCAGTTCTTC	CASSPPAGGLYNEQFF
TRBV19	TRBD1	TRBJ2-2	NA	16	TGTGCCAGTTCGTTGGAAGGGGGCCCGAACACCGGGGAGCTGTTTTTT	CASSLEGGPNTGELFF
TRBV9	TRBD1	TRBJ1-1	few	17	TGTGCCAGCAGCGCCCATCCCCCCGGGACAGGGTACACTGAAGCTTTCTTT	CASSAHPPGTGYTEAFF
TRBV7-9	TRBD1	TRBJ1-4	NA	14	TGTGCCAGCAGCTTAGAAAGGGGGCAGGAAAAACTGTTTTTT	CASSLERGQEKLFF
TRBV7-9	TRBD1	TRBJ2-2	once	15	TGTGCCAGCAGCGTGACAGGGGACTTCACCGGGGAGCTGTTTTTT	CASSVTGDFTGELFF
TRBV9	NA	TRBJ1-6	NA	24	TGTGCCAGCAGCGTGACTCCCCAAATGGGGGGGCGTCAAGCTTCTCTCTCCTATAATTCACCCCTCCACTTT	CASSVTPQMGGRQASLSYNSPLHF
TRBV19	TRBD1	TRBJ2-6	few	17	TGTGCCAGTAGCTTGGGGACAGGGCTGGCTGGGGCCAACGTCCTGACTTTC	CASSLGTGLAGANVLTF
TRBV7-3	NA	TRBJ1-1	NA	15	TGTGCCAGCAGCTTAACTCCCATCCCGAACACTGAAGCTTTCTTT	CASSLTPIPNTEAFF
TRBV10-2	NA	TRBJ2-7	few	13	TGCGCCAGCAGTCTTAGCTTCAGCTACGAGCAGTACTTC	CASSLSFSYEQYF
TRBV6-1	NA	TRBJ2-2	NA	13	TGTGCCAGCAGCGTTGACATTGCCGGGGAGCTGTTTTTT	CASSVDIAGELFF
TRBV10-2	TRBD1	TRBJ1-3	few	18	TGCGCCAGCAGTGAGTGGGGACAGACTACCATATCTGGAAACACCATATATTTT	CASSEWGQTTISGNTIYF
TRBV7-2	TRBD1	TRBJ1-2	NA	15	TGTGCCAGCAGCGAGTCCACCGGGACAGGGAAAGGCTACACCTTC	CASSESTGTGKGYTF
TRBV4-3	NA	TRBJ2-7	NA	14	TGCGCCAGCAGCCAAGCTCTTCTCGTCTACGAGCAGTACTTC	CASSQALLVYEQYF
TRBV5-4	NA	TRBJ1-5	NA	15	TGTGCCAGCAGCTTGGAGCCGCATAGCAATCAGCCCCAGCATTTT	CASSLEPHSNQPQHF
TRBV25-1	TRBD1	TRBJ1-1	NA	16	TGTGCCAGCACTCCCAGGGACAGGGGAAATCTTGGTGAAGCTTTCTTT	CASTPRDRGNLGEAFF
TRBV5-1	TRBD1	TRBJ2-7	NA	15	TGCGCCAGCAGGAGGGGTGGCAGGGGGCGAGAAGAGCAGTACTTC	CASRRGGRGREEQYF
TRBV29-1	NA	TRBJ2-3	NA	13	TGCAGCGCCGATACTGCTGGCACAGATACGCAGTATTTT	CSADTAGTDTQYF
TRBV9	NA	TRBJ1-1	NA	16	TGTGCCAGCAGCGTAGCTCCTCCGGCAGGGGCCACTGAAGCTTTCTTT	CASSVAPPAGATEAFF
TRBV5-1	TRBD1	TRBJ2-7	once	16	TGCGCCAGCAGCTTAAACCGGGACAGGGGGGGGTACGAGCAGTACTTC	CASSLNRDRGGYEQYF
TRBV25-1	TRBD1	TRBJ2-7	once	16	TGTGCCAGCAGTGAATCGGGACAGGCCCGCTCCTACGAGCAGTACTTC	CASSESGQARSYEQYF
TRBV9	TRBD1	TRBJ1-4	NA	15	TGTGCCAGCGGTGCCAGGAGGGACAGTAGTGAAAAACTGTTTTTT	CASGARRDSSEKLFF
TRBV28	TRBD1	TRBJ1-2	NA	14	TGTGCCAGCAACATCCAAACAGGGGGGCGCGGCTACACCTTC	CASNIQTGGRGYTF
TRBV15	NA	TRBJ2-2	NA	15	TGTGCCACCAGCCCCGGACAGCTGAACACCGGGGAGCTGTTTTTT	CATSPGQLNTGELFF
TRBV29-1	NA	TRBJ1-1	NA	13	TGCAGCGTTGTCTACAGGAGTAACACTGAAGCTTTCTTT	CSVVYRSNTEAFF
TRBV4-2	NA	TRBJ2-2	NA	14	TGTGCCAGCAGCCAGGGGGGACAGCCCGGGGAGCTGTTTTTT	CASSQGGQPGELFF
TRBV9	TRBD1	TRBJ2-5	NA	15	TGTGCCAGCAGCATGAGGACAGGGGGCCCAGAGACCCAGTACTTC	CASSMRTGGPETQYF
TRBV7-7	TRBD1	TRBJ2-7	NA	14	TGTGCTAGCAGCTTAGCCAACCAGGGGGATGTGCAGTACTTC	CASSLANQGDVQYF
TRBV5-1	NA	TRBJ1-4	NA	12	TGCGCCAGCAGCTTCCAGGGTGAAAAACTGTTTTTT	CASSFQGEKLFF
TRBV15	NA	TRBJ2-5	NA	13	TGTGCCACCAGCAGAGATCCCGGAGAGACCCAGTACTTC	CATSRDPGETQYF